This T cell receptor beta chain was captured in a study of beta chain features in type 1 diabetes. The study, taken as a whole, reports: Among all four CD4+ subsets, Type 1 diabetes patients had TCRB CDR3s that were moderately but significantly shorter. With patients and controls alike, PCR might favor shorter templates to an equal degree.

Worth noting for this clone: The antigen is undetermined.

The authors reverse transcribed all of the isolated RNA, so sequencing captured expressed TCRB transcripts. Sequencing was performed with immunoSEQ multiplex PCR; in TCRdb, only in-frame clones are kept and a portion is missing. The table has roughly 180,000 clones, 6% to 9% seen once. CD45RO/CCR7/CD25/CD127/CD95/CD27 sorting isolated CD4+ naive, central memory, regulatory and stem cell-like memory cells. Trimming cost V 0 bases and J 0 bases, with 9 bases left between them. CDR1 is MNHEY and CDR2 is SVGAGI in the germline V gene. The CDR3 contains 15 residues. The TCR was taken from a man between 18 and 29 years old with type 1 diabetes. The gene calls are TRBV6-5 and TRBJ2-7; D might be TRBD2 (5 bases). What was sequenced was central memory CD4+ T cells from blood. In DNA, the CDR3 is TGTGCCAGCAGTTACTCGTGGACTGACTCCTACGAGCAGTACTTC. It encodes CASSYSWTDSYEQYF.